This record concerns one T cell receptor (beta chain) sequence. Its target is not known. Aged 18 to 65, the patients had hyperthyroidism that was newly diagnosed and had lasted under 2 months. Uncontrolled infection, other autoimmune disease, pregnancy or lactation excluded patients. V dropped 6 bases and J dropped 6; count of bases not matched to a gene: 14. This CDR3 is 14 amino acids long. Germline V lookup: CDR1 DFQATT, CDR2 SNEGSKA (reference sequence). The sample belongs to a study of T cells in Graves' hyperthyroidism and ophthalmopathy. Study results and caveats: Blood also contained most expanded thyroid clonotypes above 0.001.

The investigators amplified TCR beta CDR3 regions from RNA transcripts. TCR CDR3 regions were first amplified by RT-PCR with HTBI primers. Each CDR3 protein is one row after TCRdb ran MiXCR on the multiplex PCR reads. The sample shows about 210,000 distinct CDR3 sequences, 17% of them seen only once. Sequences were obtained from blood. This clonotype originated in a man between 50 and 59 years old with Graves' hyperthyroidism. The rearrangement links TRBV20-1 to TRBJ2-7; 7 nucleotides line up with TRBD2. This CDR3 is CSAKPRGEGLEQYF. The DNA for the CDR3 is TGCAGTGCCAAACCCCGGGGGGAGGGTCTCGAGCAGTACTTC.